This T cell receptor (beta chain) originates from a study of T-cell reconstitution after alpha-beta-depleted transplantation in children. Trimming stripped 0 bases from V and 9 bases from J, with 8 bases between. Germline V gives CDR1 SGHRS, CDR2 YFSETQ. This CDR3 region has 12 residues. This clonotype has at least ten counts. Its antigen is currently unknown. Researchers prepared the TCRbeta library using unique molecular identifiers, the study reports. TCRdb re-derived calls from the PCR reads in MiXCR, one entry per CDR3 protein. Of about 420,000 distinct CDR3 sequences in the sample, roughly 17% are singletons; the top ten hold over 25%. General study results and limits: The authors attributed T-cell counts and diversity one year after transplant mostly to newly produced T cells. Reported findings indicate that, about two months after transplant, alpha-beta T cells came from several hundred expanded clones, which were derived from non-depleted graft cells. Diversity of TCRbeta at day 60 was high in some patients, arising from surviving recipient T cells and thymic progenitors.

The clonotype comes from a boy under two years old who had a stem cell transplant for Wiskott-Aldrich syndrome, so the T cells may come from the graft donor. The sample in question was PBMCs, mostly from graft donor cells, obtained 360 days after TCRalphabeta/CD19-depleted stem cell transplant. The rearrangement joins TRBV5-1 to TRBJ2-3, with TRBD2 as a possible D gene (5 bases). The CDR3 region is CASSLVRRTQYF. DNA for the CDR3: TGCGCCAGCAGCTTGGTCAGGAGGACGCAGTATTTT.